A selection of T cell receptor beta chains follows, all from one sample in a study of blood T cell repertoires in COVID-19. Assay used: immunoSEQ multiplex PCR; TCRdb lists only in-frame clones, some missing. This sample yields about 180,000 clones, of which more than 85% are seen a single time; about 1.2% belongs to the top ten. Sequencing input: PBMCs or T cells enriched from blood (not recorded which). Source of these receptors: a human donor with acute COVID-19. The donor label of this sample is uncertain. CDR3s include the opening cysteine and the closing phenylalanine or tryptophan. D genes are given only for firm matches. For some rows the clone size is stated as once, few or many, or as a class when expanded; others skip it.

d_call clone_size j_call v_call cdr3_aa cdr3_nt
TRBD2 . TRBJ2-5 TRBV4-2 CASSQERGGGETQYF TGTGCCAGCAGCCAAGAACGTGGGGGAGGGGAGACCCAGTACTTC
TRBD1 . TRBJ1-6 TRBV4-3 CASSQETSGQGFYNSPLHF TGCGCCAGCAGCCAAGAAACTTCGGGACAGGGCTTCTATAATTCACCCCTCCACTTT
. . TRBJ1-4 TRBV10-2 CASVAGGATNEKLFF TGCGCCAGCGTCGCCGGGGGTGCAACTAATGAAAAACTGTTTTTT
TRBD1 few TRBJ2-7 TRBV2 CASSTTGTGSYEQYF TGTGCCAGCAGTACGACCGGGACAGGGTCCTACGAGCAGTACTTC
TRBD1 . TRBJ2-7 TRBV3-1/TRBV3-2 CASSPRRDREWLTYYEQYF TGTGCCAGCAGCCCCCGCCGGGACAGGGAGTGGCTGACCTACTACGAGCAGTACTTC
TRBD1 . TRBJ2-7 TRBV29-1 CSVSRDRGYEQYF TGCAGCGTTTCCCGGGACAGGGGGTACGAGCAGTACTTC
. . TRBJ1-4 TRBV2 CASYQVSNEKLFF TGTGCCAGCTATCAGGTCTCTAATGAAAAACTGTTTTTT
. . TRBJ2-3 TRBV15 CATSREHRNTQYF TGTGCCACCAGCAGAGAGCACAGAAATACGCAGTATTTT
. . TRBJ2-1 TRBV12-3/TRBV12-4 CASSPSQEQFF TGTGCCAGCAGTCCATCACAGGAGCAGTTCTTC
TRBD1 . TRBJ1-2 TRBV7-2 CASSPGTGRKYGYTF TGTGCCAGCAGCCCCGGGACAGGGAGGAAGTATGGCTACACCTTC
. . TRBJ1-2 TRBV12-3/TRBV12-4 CASSDGYGYTF TGTGCCAGCAGTGACGGGTATGGCTACACCTTC
TRBD2 . TRBJ2-1 TRBV4-3 CASSTRLAANNEQFF TGCGCCAGCAGCACCCGACTAGCGGCCAACAATGAGCAGTTCTTC
. . TRBJ1-1 TRBV5-4 CASSSGGGEAFF TGTGCCAGCAGCTCTGGCGGGGGGGAGGCTTTCTTT
. . TRBJ1-1 TRBV15 CATSRNRESAFF TGTGCCACCAGCAGAAACAGGGAGTCAGCTTTCTTT
. . TRBJ2-1 TRBV3-1/TRBV3-2 CASSRNARNEQFF TGTGCCAGCAGCCGTAATGCGAGGAATGAGCAGTTCTTC
. . TRBJ2-7 TRBV7-3 CASSLTGAYEQYF TGTGCCAGCAGCTTAACAGGGGCCTACGAGCAGTACTTC
TRBD1 . TRBJ1-3 TRBV5-3 CARSLHQGASSGNTIYF TGTGCCAGAAGCTTGCACCAGGGGGCTTCGTCTGGAAACACCATATATTTT
TRBD1 few TRBJ1-2 TRBV7-2 CASRLGGANGYTF TGTGCCAGCAGATTAGGGGGCGCTAATGGCTACACCTTC